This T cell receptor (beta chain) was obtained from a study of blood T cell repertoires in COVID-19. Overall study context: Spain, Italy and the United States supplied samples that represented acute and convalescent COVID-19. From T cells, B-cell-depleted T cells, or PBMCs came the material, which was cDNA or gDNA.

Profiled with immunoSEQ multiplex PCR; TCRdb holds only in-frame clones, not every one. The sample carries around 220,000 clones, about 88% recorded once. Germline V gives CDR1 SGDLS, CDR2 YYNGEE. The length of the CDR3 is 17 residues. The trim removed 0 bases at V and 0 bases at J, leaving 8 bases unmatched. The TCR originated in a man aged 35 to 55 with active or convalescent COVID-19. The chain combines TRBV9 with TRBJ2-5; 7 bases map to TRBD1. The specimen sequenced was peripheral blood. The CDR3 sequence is CASSVGWDRLYQETQYF. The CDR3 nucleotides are TGTGCCAGCAGCGTAGGGTGGGACAGACTGTACCAAGAGACCCAGTACTTC.